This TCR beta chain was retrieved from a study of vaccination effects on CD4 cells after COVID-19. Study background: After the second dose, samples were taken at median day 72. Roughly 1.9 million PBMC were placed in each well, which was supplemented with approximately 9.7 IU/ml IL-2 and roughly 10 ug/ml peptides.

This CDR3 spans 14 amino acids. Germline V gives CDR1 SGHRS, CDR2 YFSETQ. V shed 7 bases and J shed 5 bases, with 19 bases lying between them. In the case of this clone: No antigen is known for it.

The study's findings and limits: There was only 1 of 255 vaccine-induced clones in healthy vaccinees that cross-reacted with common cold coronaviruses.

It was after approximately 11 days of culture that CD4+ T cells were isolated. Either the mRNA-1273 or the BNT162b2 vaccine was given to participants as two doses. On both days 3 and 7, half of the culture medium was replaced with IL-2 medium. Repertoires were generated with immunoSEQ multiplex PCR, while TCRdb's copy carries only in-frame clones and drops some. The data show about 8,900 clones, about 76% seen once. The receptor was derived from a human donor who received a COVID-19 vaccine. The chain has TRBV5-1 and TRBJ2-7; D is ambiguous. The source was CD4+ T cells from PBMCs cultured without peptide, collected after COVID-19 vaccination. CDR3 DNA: TGCGCCAGCGCCCCTGGGGTTAAGAGGAACGAGCAGTACTTC. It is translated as CASAPGVKRNEQYF.